Listed below are T cell receptor beta chains from one sample, sequenced in a study of T cells after yellow fever vaccination. TCRdb used MiXCR to reprocess the 5' RACE reads, holding one entry per CDR3 protein. Of approximately 300,000 distinct CDR3 sequences in the sample, about 10% were seen once. The specimen was CD4+ T cells sorted from PBMCs, collected 45 days after the yellow fever booster vaccination. Source of these receptors: a man aged 18 to 29 who received the YFV17D yellow fever vaccine. The CDR3 runs from the conserved cysteine through the conserved F or W. The D gene is left open where the match is weak. The size entry is marked missing in some rows and otherwise reads once, few, many or a size class.

>-|TRBJ2-1|-|TRBV14
CASSLGTPNYNEQFF
TGTGCCAGCAGCCTCGGGACACCCAACTACAATGAGCAGTTCTTC
>-|TRBJ2-2|-|TRBV4-2
CASSQDGHIDTGELFF
TGTGCCAGCAGCCAAGATGGGCACATAGACACCGGGGAGCTGTTTTTT
>-|TRBJ2-5|few|TRBV2
CASTGQLQETQYF
TGTGCCAGCACCGGACAGCTCCAAGAGACCCAGTACTTC
>TRBD1|TRBJ2-5|few|TRBV6-1
CASSALTGVETQYF
TGTGCCAGCAGTGCCCTGACAGGGGTAGAGACCCAGTACTTC
>TRBD1|TRBJ1-5|few|TRBV7-2
CASSLNPPGGGQPQHF
TGTGCCAGCAGCTTGAACCCCCCAGGGGGCGGGCAGCCCCAGCATTTT
>-|TRBJ2-3|few|TRBV30
CAWSEGTDRTDTQYF
TGTGCCTGGAGTGAAGGGACGGACCGCACAGATACGCAGTATTTT
>TRBD2|TRBJ2-1|few|TRBV5-4
CASSTLAGNYNEQFF
TGTGCCAGCAGCACCCTAGCGGGGAACTACAATGAGCAGTTCTTC
>-|TRBJ1-1|many|TRBV28
CASSPHEGTNTEAFF
TGTGCCAGCAGTCCCCATGAGGGCACGAACACTGAAGCTTTCTTT
>TRBD1|TRBJ1-2|-|TRBV9
CASSVSGGGVSYTF
TGTGCCAGCAGCGTATCAGGGGGGGGCGTCAGCTACACCTTC
>-|TRBJ2-3|many|TRBV5-1
CASSSGPGTQDTQYF
TGCGCCAGCAGCTCCGGCCCGGGAACCCAAGATACGCAGTATTTT
>-|TRBJ2-3|few|TRBV5-1
CASSLEMDTQYF
TGCGCCAGCAGCTTAGAGATGGATACGCAGTATTTT
>TRBD2|TRBJ2-3|many|TRBV7-3
CASRFSGGTDTQYF
TGTGCCAGCAGGTTTAGCGGGGGGACAGATACGCAGTATTTT
>-|TRBJ1-5|-|TRBV11-2
CASSLQPSNQPQHF
TGTGCCAGCAGCTTACAGCCTAGCAATCAGCCCCAGCATTTT
>-|TRBJ1-5|few|TRBV29-1
CSVVLGDSNQPQHF
TGCAGCGTTGTTCTGGGGGATAGCAATCAGCCCCAGCATTTT
>-|TRBJ1-6|few|TRBV15
CATSRDVGGNSPLHF
TGTGCCACCAGCAGAGATGTAGGTGGTAATTCACCCCTCCACTTT
>TRBD1|TRBJ2-1|-|TRBV5-4
CASSPGTGSYNEQFF
TGTGCCAGCAGCCCCGGGACAGGATCATACAATGAGCAGTTCTTC
>TRBD2|TRBJ2-5|-|TRBV6-2/TRBV6-3
CASSFGLAAYMETQYF
TGTGCCAGCAGTTTTGGACTAGCGGCGTACATGGAGACCCAGTACTTC
>-|TRBJ1-5|few|TRBV6-5
CASSNRDGGRPVRWCF
TGTGCCAGCAGTAACCGGGACGGGGGACGCCCTGTGAGGTGGTGCTTT
>-|TRBJ2-2|-|TRBV7-2
CASSLEAQTGELFF
TGTGCCAGCAGCTTAGAGGCGCAGACCGGGGAGCTGTTTTTT
>-|TRBJ1-2|many|TRBV7-8
CASSRDRDYGYTF
TGTGCCAGCAGCCGGGACCGTGACTATGGCTACACCTTC
>-|TRBJ2-2|few|TRBV27
CASSRRFTVGELFF
TGTGCCAGCAGTAGGAGGTTTACAGTCGGGGAGCTGTTTTTT
>-|TRBJ2-2|few|TRBV28
CASVTTGNTGELFF
TGTGCCAGCGTCACGACAGGGAACACCGGGGAGCTGTTTTTT
>TRBD1|TRBJ1-2|-|TRBV30
CAWRTGAANYGYTF
TGTGCCTGGAGGACAGGGGCAGCTAACTATGGCTACACCTTC
>-|TRBJ2-3|few|TRBV25-1
CASSAPMDLAQYF
TGTGCCAGCAGTGCCCCTATGGATCTAGCGCAGTATTTT
>TRBD2|TRBJ2-1|few|TRBV12-3/TRBV12-4
CASGWRGGVEQFF
TGTGCCAGCGGCTGGCGGGGGGGCGTTGAGCAGTTCTTC
>-|TRBJ2-2|many|TRBV14
CASSLLRAGELFF
TGTGCCAGCAGCCTCCTTAGGGCCGGGGAGCTGTTTTTT
>TRBD1|TRBJ1-2|-|TRBV6-5
CASSYSRGQVNYGYTF
TGTGCCAGCAGTTACTCGAGGGGACAGGTCAACTATGGCTACACCTTC
>-|TRBJ2-1|-|TRBV7-2
CASSPGPANEQFF
TGTGCCAGCAGCCCCGGACCCGCCAATGAGCAGTTCTTC
>-|TRBJ1-1|many|TRBV7-2
CASSLQLNTEAFF
TGTGCCAGCAGCTTACAGCTTAACACTGAAGCTTTCTTT
>TRBD1|TRBJ2-2|few|TRBV5-1
CASSGGPGQGASGELFF
TGCGCCAGCAGCGGAGGGCCGGGACAGGGGGCCTCCGGGGAGCTGTTTTTT
>-|TRBJ1-5|few|TRBV28
CASPSRVQPQHF
TGTGCCAGCCCGTCGCGTGTTCAGCCCCAGCATTTT
>TRBD1|TRBJ2-1|many|TRBV5-1
CASSVTGTVNEQFF
TGCGCCAGCAGCGTAACCGGGACAGTCAATGAGCAGTTCTTC
>-|TRBJ1-4|-|TRBV5-5
CASSLSPVGLREKLFF
TGTGCCAGCAGCTTATCCCCAGTAGGGCTCAGAGAAAAACTGTTTTTT
>TRBD1|TRBJ2-7|few|TRBV20-1
CSAQDDRALNEQYF
TGCAGTGCCCAGGACGACAGGGCCCTCAACGAGCAGTACTTC
>-|TRBJ1-2|few|TRBV19
CASSDRQVLNYGYTF
TGTGCCAGTAGTGATCGACAGGTTCTAAACTATGGCTACACCTTC
>-|TRBJ1-1|many|TRBV4-1
CASSQDPNTEAFF
TGCGCCAGCAGCCAAGACCCGAACACTGAAGCTTTCTTT
>-|TRBJ2-2|-|TRBV5-4
CASSWTRSGTNTGELFF
TGTGCCAGCAGCTGGACGCGGTCCGGGACGAACACCGGGGAGCTGTTTTTT
>TRBD1|TRBJ1-1|-|TRBV29-1
CSVNRGTNTEAFF
TGCAGCGTTAACAGGGGGACGAACACTGAAGCTTTCTTT
>-|TRBJ1-2|-|TRBV5-6
CASSLGQGKWSGYTF
TGTGCCAGCAGCTTAGGGCAGGGGAAATGGAGTGGCTACACCTTC
>TRBD1|TRBJ2-3|many|TRBV7-6
CASTLTGTGSPDTQYF
TGTGCCAGCACCTTAACCGGGACAGGGAGCCCAGATACGCAGTATTTT
>-|TRBJ2-1|-|TRBV19
CASSMGALGTVGDEQFF
TGTGCCAGTAGTATGGGAGCGTTAGGGACTGTAGGCGATGAGCAGTTCTTC
>-|TRBJ2-1|-|TRBV5-1
CATNVGGGYNEQFF
TGCGCCACCAATGTAGGGGGGGGGTACAATGAGCAGTTCTTC
>-|TRBJ2-1|few|TRBV11-3
CASSYRRNEQFF
TGTGCCAGCAGCTATAGGCGTAATGAGCAGTTCTTC
>TRBD1|TRBJ2-3|-|TRBV11-2
CASSLVGQGTDTQYF
TGTGCCAGCAGCTTAGTCGGACAGGGCACAGATACGCAGTATTTT
>-|TRBJ2-2|-|TRBV5-6
CASSLRARVPGELFF
TGTGCCAGCAGCTTGAGGGCTAGGGTCCCCGGGGAGCTGTTTTTT
>-|TRBJ2-3|few|TRBV20-1
CSAWGGTHTDTQYF
TGCAGTGCCTGGGGGGGCACACACACAGATACGCAGTATTTT
>-|TRBJ1-2|-|TRBV9
CASTNTVGTQVYGYTF
TGTGCCAGTACCAATACGGTCGGAACCCAGGTCTATGGCTACACCTTC
>TRBD2|TRBJ2-3|few|TRBV7-2
CASSLLAGGRTDTQYF
TGTGCCAGCAGCTTACTAGCGGGGGGGCGCACAGATACGCAGTATTTT
>-|TRBJ2-3|few|TRBV5-1
CASSLAGQQGADTQYF
TGCGCCAGCAGCTTGGCCGGACAGCAGGGAGCAGATACGCAGTATTTT
>-|TRBJ1-1|-|TRBV2
CASEDSYTEAFF
TGTGCCAGCGAGGACAGTTACACTGAAGCTTTCTTT
>-|TRBJ1-1|few|TRBV5-1
CASSLDRLRNTEAFF
TGCGCCAGCAGCTTAGATAGGCTCCGGAACACTGAAGCTTTCTTT
>TRBD1|TRBJ2-1|few|TRBV6-5
CASSYADRGSYNEQFF
TGTGCCAGCAGTTACGCGGACAGGGGTTCCTACAATGAGCAGTTCTTC